The 12 T cell receptor beta chains given below trace back to one sample, sequenced in a study of response to subunit inactivated influenza vaccine. TCRdb reprocessed the RT-PCR reads via MiXCR and lists one record per CDR3 protein. Among roughly 760,000 distinct CDR3 sequences listed, less than 25% were seen once. Specimen: PBMCs from blood, collected around 5 days after vaccination. These receptors all come from a man aged 45-65 years who received an inactivated influenza vaccine.

This chain links TRBV12-3 or TRBV12-4 with TRBJ1-4; a possible D gene is TRBD1 (5 bases). Trimming stripped 3 bases from V and 1 base from J, with 9 bases between. This CDR3 region has 15 residues. CDR3 bases: TGTGCCAGCAGTTTGGGGGGTTTAACTAATGAAAAACTGTTTTTT. Protein sequence: CASSLGGLTNEKLFF.

CDR3 loop: CASSYSMGTPPSPLHF. CDR3 nucleotides: TGTGCCAGCAGTTACTCGATGGGGACACCCCCCTCACCCCTCCACTTT. The chain is built from TRBV6-5 and TRBJ1-6; D possibly corresponds to TRBD1 (6 bases). V lost 0 bases to trimming and J lost 10 bases, with 16 bases between them. CDR1 is MNHEY and CDR2 is SVGAGI in the germline V gene. The CDR3 runs to 16 residues.

V and J are TRBV7-2 and TRBJ1-5; 10 bases map to TRBD1. The junction had 2 bases not matched to a gene; V was cut back by 0 bases and J by 3 bases. The CDR3 consists of 16 residues. Germline CDR1 reads SGHTA; CDR2 reads FQGNSA. The CDR3 region is CASSLAGQGINQPQHF. CDR3 in DNA: TGTGCCAGCAGCTTAGCGGGACAGGGGATCAATCAGCCCCAGCATTTT.

This clonotype was picked up a small number of times. The chain links TRBV29-1 to TRBJ2-7; TRBD2 aligns across 7 bases. The CDR3 consists of 14 residues. The germline gives CDR1 SQVTM, CDR2 ANQGSEA. After removal of 0 bases from V and 4 bases from J, the junction contained 6 bases not matched to a gene. The chain's CDR3 is CSVEDLGGAYEQYF. In nucleotides, the CDR3 is TGCAGCGTTGAAGATCTGGGAGGGGCGTACGAGCAGTACTTC.

The rearrangement links TRBV11-2 to TRBJ1-4, with D unclear. V was cut by 5 bases and J by 7 bases, with 8 bases left in between. CDR1 is SGHAT and CDR2 is FQNNGV in the germline V gene. This CDR3 region has 12 residues. The CDR3 protein is CASSHPGEKLFF. CDR3 nucleotide sequence: TGTGCCAGCAGCCACCCAGGTGAAAAACTGTTTTTT.

This clonotype was detected many times. The genes are TRBV11-2 and TRBJ2-7; TRBD1 matches at 11 bases. V was clipped by 1 base and J by 5 bases; unmatched bases: 7. Per germline, CDR1 SGHAT and CDR2 FQNNGV. The CDR3 is 16 residues long. The chain's CDR3 is CASSLVGTGGIHEQYF. CDR3 DNA sequence: TGTGCCAGCAGCTTAGTCGGGACAGGGGGGATCCACGAGCAGTACTTC.

Many counts were recorded for this clonotype. The chain recombines TRBV25-1 with TRBJ2-5; 7 nucleotides align to TRBD1. Unmatched junction bases numbered 8, after V lost 3 bases and J lost 4 bases. This CDR3 has 15 residues. CDR1 is MGHDK, CDR2 SYGVNS, per germline. For the CDR3, the DNA is TGTGCCAGCAGTGATTCACGACAGGGCTCAGAGACCCAGTACTTC. It codes for CASSDSRQGSETQYF.

This sequence joins TRBV10-3 and TRBJ2-1; the D gene is possibly TRBD1 (6 bases). The germline CDR1 and CDR2 sequences are ENHRY and SYGVKD. Deletions cut 2 bases from V and 7 bases from J, with 12 bases between. There are 14 residues in the CDR3. Here the CDR3 reads CAISEKLQGNEQFF. The CDR3 DNA reads as TGTGCCATCAGTGAGAAATTACAGGGAAATGAGCAGTTCTTC.

The gene calls are TRBV12-3 or TRBV12-4 and TRBJ2-6; D ambiguous. Trimming removed 5 bases from V and 1 base from J, with 9 bases in between. This CDR3 region has 15 residues. The CDR3 here is CASSRARSGANVLTF. CDR3 nucleotides: TGTGCCAGCAGTCGAGCACGATCTGGGGCCAACGTCCTGACTTTC.

Only a few counts were recorded for this clonotype. The chain employs TRBV5-1 and TRBJ2-1; 8 positions agree with TRBD2. Germline assignment: CDR1 SGHRS and CDR2 YFSETQ. V trimming: 3 bases; J trimming: 6 bases; junction bases outside the gene matches: 5. This CDR3 has 14 amino acids. The CDR3: CASSSRTSSNEQFF. CDR3 sequence (DNA): TGCGCCAGCAGCTCGAGGACTAGCTCCAATGAGCAGTTCTTC. The whole variable domain, remainder taken from reference TRBV5-1 and TRBJ2-1, is KAGVTQTPRYLIKTRGQQVTLSCSPISGHRSVSWYQQTPGQGLQFLFEYFSETQRNKGNFPGRFSGRQFSNSRSEMNVSTLELGDSALYLCASSSRTSSNEQFFGPGTRLTVL.

This clonotype turned up a few times. The chain combines TRBV29-1 with TRBJ2-5, with D unclear. CDR1 is SQVTM and CDR2 is ANQGSEA in the germline V gene. The germline V and J ends were trimmed by 4 bases and 1 base, with 10 bases remaining between them. This CDR3 spans 13 amino acids. CDR3 sequence reads: CSVGNGFQETQYF. In DNA form, the CDR3 reads TGCAGCGTTGGTAACGGATTCCAAGAGACCCAGTACTTC.

This clonotype occurred a few times. The chain joins TRBV12-3 or TRBV12-4 to TRBJ1-5; perhaps TRBD1 as D (5 bases). Trimming pared 2 bases from V and 2 bases from J, leaving 10 bases between. The CDR3 loop spans 15 amino acids. DNA for the CDR3: TGTGCCAGCAGTTTAACAGGTGTAGGCAATCAGCCCCAGCATTTT. Residues: CASSLTGVGNQPQHF.